These 5 T cell receptor beta chains share one sample of origin, sequenced in a study of T cells in Graves' hyperthyroidism and ophthalmopathy. There were TCR beta CDR3 regions amplified from RNA transcripts. The study used the HTBI primer set for a first-round RT-PCR of the TCR CDR3. TCRdb itself ran the multiplex PCR reads through MiXCR, one entry per CDR3 protein. This table has around 600,000 distinct CDR3 sequences, more than 14% appearing once. Sequencing was performed on blood. All receptors come from a woman between 50 and 59 years old with Graves' ophthalmopathy.

This clonotype came up many times. The chain links TRBV9 to TRBJ2-3; 10 bases align to TRBD2. Germline V gene lookup returns CDR1 SGDLS and CDR2 YYNGEE. With V trimmed by 3 bases and J by 2 bases, 9 bases remained unmatched. CDR3 size: 17 residues. Written as DNA, the CDR3 is TGTGCCAGCAGCGGCTCGACCGGGACTAGCGTCACAGATACGCAGTATTTT. Translating it yields CASSGSTGTSVTDTQYF.

This clonotype was found many times. The genes are TRBV5-1 and TRBJ1-1, with D unclear. Germline-derived CDR1 and CDR2 are SGHRS and YFSETQ. The CDR3 is 14 amino acids. V lost 4 bases, J lost 8 bases, and 18 bases lay in between. The CDR3 reads CASSLVGREVEAFF. CDR3 DNA: TGCGCCAGCAGCCTAGTGGGCCGCGAGGTAGAAGCTTTCTTT.

This clonotype was seen at least ten times. The chain combines TRBV20-1 with TRBJ2-1; the match to TRBD1 covers 7 bases. The V gene end was trimmed by 0 bases and the J gene end by 8 bases; junction bases not matched to a gene: 13. The CDR3 runs 16 residues. Looked up from germline, CDR1 is DFQATT and CDR2 is SNEGSKA (reference sequence). The CDR3 here is CSARDPGQSRTHEQFF. For the CDR3, the DNA is TGCAGTGCTAGAGACCCGGGACAGTCAAGAACCCATGAGCAGTTCTTC.

This clonotype was recorded at least ten times. V is TRBV7-3 and J is TRBJ2-1; TRBD2 matches 9 bases. J lost 9 bases, V lost 5 bases, and 8 bases had no gene match. The CDR3 spans 14 residues. The germline gives CDR1 SGHTA, CDR2 FQGTGA. For the CDR3, the DNA is TGTGCCAGCAGCGTAAAGCGGGAGGATCGTGAGCAGTTCTTC. It encodes CASSVKREDREQFF.

This clonotype came up many times. This chain joins TRBV11-2 and TRBJ2-7, with 7 bases fitting TRBD1. J lost 3 bases, V lost 6 bases, and 8 bases had no gene match. The V gene's germline CDR1 is SGHAT and CDR2 FQNNGV. CDR3 length: 14 amino acids. CDR3 coding DNA: TGTGCCAGCAGGCAGACAGGGAATCTCTACGAGCAGTACTTC. Translation: CASRQTGNLYEQYF.